This is a list of T cell receptor beta chains from one sample in a study of blood T cell repertoires in COVID-19. Some clones are missing from TCRdb's copy, which holds only in-frame ones; the method was immunoSEQ multiplex PCR. The table shows about 170,000 clones, with under 95% occurring only once. Sequenced material: peripheral blood. These receptors all stem from a man aged 18 to 30 with COVID-19, enrolled during active disease. Both conserved end residues are trimmed from each CDR3.

V gene	J gene	CDR3 protein
TRBV10-3	TRBJ2-7	AISGDRGLGYEQY
TRBV4-1	TRBJ1-2	ASSQASPRGMRGYT
TRBV7-7	TRBJ2-5	ASSRTTTSQETQY
TRBV7-2	TRBJ2-1	ASSPPVRAGPDKF
TRBV19	TRBJ2-1	ASSRASGSIDEQF
TRBV6-1	TRBJ2-7	ASSEGLDRVEQY
TRBV4-1	TRBJ1-1	ASSYLQGAPNTEAF
TRBV28	TRBJ1-4	ASSLNRGTNEKLL
TRBV5-1	TRBJ1-4	ASSSSSLVPGHPSNEKLF
TRBV11-2	TRBJ1-5	ASSLGTGGQPQH
TRBV9	TRBJ2-1	ASSASTGTGYNEQF
TRBV19	TRBJ2-1	ASSTGTVYNEQF
TRBV28	TRBJ1-1	ASSLPGQEEAF
TRBV6-4	TRBJ1-1	ASSERLNTEAF
TRBV6-2/TRBV6-3	TRBJ2-7	ASSILGLPWGQY
TRBV14	TRBJ2-2	ASCFGGTGELF
TRBV5-4	TRBJ1-2	ASSSTQGLGYT
TRBV30	TRBJ2-7	AWRDSSYEQY
TRBV24-1	TRBJ2-3	ATSDPRLAGALDTQY
TRBV7-2	TRBJ2-3	ASSLVASGMGTDTQY
TRBV11-2	TRBJ2-7	ASSRTGQGIRPTYEQY
TRBV6-5	TRBJ1-2	ASRPTGGNYGYT
TRBV7-2	TRBJ1-3	ASSLVGTEALSGNTIY
TRBV27	TRBJ2-7	ASSFTGSYEQY
TRBV5-6	TRBJ1-5	ASSWGTGLHQPQH
TRBV6-2/TRBV6-3	TRBJ1-1	ASSDRADTEAF
TRBV7-8	TRBJ2-5	ASSLDKSPQETQY
TRBV9	TRBJ2-1	ASSVVSGRIDEQF
TRBV5-1	TRBJ1-1	ASARFGGPGNTEAF
TRBV28	TRBJ2-1	ASTTLAGNYNEQF
TRBV5-6	TRBJ2-7	ASSLPREAPYEQY
TRBV7-9	TRBJ2-1	ASSTGTGPYNEQF
TRBV19	TRBJ2-1	ASSIASGGQNEQF
TRBV6-1	TRBJ1-2	ASRSSLQGGYT
TRBV9	TRBJ2-3	ASSVGAQGDTQY
TRBV18	TRBJ2-7	ASSPPLGLAGAAFYEQY
TRBV9	TRBJ2-7	ASSARTSGTEQY
TRBV6-1	TRBJ1-6	ASSDLRQGHNSPLH
TRBV19	TRBJ2-5	ASSEREGRETQY
TRBV2	TRBJ2-7	ASNRVFSSSYEQY
TRBV5-4	TRBJ1-5	ASSLRGSNQPQH
TRBV4-3	TRBJ2-1	ASSLVAATSGRFLLGNEQF
TRBV5-4	TRBJ1-1	ASSRDIRNTEAF
TRBV19	TRBJ2-5	ASSVRLAGVRTQY
TRBV27	TRBJ1-1	ASSLRGETEAF
TRBV28	TRBJ2-1	ASSFRTSGLNEQF